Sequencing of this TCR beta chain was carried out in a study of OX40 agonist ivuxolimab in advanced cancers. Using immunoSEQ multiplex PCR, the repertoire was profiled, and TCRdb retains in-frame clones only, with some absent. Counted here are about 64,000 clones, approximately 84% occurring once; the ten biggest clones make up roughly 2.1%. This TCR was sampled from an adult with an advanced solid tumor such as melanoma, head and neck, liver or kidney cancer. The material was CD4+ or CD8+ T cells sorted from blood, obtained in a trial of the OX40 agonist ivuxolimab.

CDR3 sequence reads: CATSTRSSGRANNEQFF. Here the CDR3 DNA reads TGTGCCACCAGCACGAGATCTAGCGGGAGGGCCAACAATGAGCAGTTCTTC. The rearrangement joins TRBV15 to TRBJ2-1; 12 bases match TRBD2. Germline trimming cut 4 bases from V and 5 bases from J; bases unmatched to any gene: 9. Germline V gene sequence: CDR1 LNHNV, CDR2 YYDKDF (reference sequence). The CDR3 runs 17 residues.